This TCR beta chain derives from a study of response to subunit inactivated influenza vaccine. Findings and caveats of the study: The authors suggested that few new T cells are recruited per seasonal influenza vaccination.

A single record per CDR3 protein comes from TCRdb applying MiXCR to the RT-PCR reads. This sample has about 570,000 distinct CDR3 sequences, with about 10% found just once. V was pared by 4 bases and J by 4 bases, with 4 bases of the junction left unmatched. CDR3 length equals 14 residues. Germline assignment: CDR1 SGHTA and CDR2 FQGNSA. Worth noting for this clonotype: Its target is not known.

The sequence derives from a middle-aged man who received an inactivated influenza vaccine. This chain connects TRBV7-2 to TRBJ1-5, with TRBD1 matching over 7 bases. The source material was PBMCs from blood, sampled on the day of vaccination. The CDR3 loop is CASSSTGWNQPQHF. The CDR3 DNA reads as TGTGCCAGCAGCTCGACAGGGTGGAATCAGCCCCAGCATTTT.